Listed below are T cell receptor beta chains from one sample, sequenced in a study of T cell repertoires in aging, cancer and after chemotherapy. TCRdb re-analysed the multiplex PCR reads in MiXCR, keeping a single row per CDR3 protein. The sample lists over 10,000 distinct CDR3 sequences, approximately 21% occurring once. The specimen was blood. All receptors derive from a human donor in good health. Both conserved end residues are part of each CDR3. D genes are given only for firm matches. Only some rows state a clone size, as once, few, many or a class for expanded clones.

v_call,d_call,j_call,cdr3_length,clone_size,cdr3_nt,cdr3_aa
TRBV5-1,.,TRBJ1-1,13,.,TGCGCCAGCAGCTTTGGGCCGAACACTGAAGCTTTCTTT,CASSFGPNTEAFF
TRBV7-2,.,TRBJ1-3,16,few,TGTGCCAGCAGCCCCCAGGGCAGGGGCTCTGGAAACACCATATATTTT,CASSPQGRGSGNTIYF
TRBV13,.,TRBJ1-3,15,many,TGTGCCAGCAGCTTCGGGCGGGCAGACGGAAACACCATATATTTT,CASSFGRADGNTIYF
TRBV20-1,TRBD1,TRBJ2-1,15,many,TGCAGTGCTAGAGGGGACAGGGGGGAAAGAAATGAGCAGTTCTTC,CSARGDRGERNEQFF
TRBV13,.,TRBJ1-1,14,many,TGTGCCAGCAGCTTAGGCTCAGGGCCCCCTGAAGCTTTCTTT,CASSLGSGPPEAFF
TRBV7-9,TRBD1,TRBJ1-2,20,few,TGTGCCAGCAGCTTCCAATGGGGGACAGGGAGTCTTCCTCGCCAAAATGGCTACACCTTC,CASSFQWGTGSLPRQNGYTF
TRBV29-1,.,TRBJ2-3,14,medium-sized,TGCAGCGTTGACAGGGGGGGCGAGTGGAATACGCAGTATTTT,CSVDRGGEWNTQYF
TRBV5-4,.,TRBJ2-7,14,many,TGTGCCAGCAGCTTTGATTGGAGCTCCTACGAGCAGTACTTC,CASSFDWSSYEQYF
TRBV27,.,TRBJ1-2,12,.,TGTGCCAGCAGGGGGCAGGCCTATGGCTACACCTTC,CASRGQAYGYTF
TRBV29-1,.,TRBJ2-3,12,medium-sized,TGCAGCGTCGTACCCCCCACAGATACGCAGTATTTT,CSVVPPTDTQYF
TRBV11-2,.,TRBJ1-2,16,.,TGTGCCAGCAGTGAAGCTACAGGGAAAGCTAACTATGGCTACACCTTC,CASSEATGKANYGYTF
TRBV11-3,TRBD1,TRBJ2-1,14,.,TGTGCCAGCAGCCCACCGGACAGGTACAATGAGCAGTTCTTC,CASSPPDRYNEQFF
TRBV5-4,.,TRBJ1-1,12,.,TGTGCCAGCAGCCTGGGGCGGCTTGAAGCTTTCTTT,CASSLGRLEAFF
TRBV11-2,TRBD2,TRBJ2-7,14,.,TGTGCCAGCAGCCGCGGGGGGGCCTCCTACGAGCAGTACTTC,CASSRGGASYEQYF
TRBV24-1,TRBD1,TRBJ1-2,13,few,TGTGCCACCAGTGATAGACAGGGGCGAGGCTACACCTTC,CATSDRQGRGYTF
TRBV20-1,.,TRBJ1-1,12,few,TGCAGTGCTCTTCGGGGGAAGCCTGAAGCTTTCTTT,CSALRGKPEAFF
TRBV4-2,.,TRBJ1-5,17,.,TGCGCCAGCAGCCAAGATGCGGCAGGGCTAATCGATCAGCCCCAGCATTTT,CASSQDAAGLIDQPQHF
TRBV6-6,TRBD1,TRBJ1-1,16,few,TGTGCCAGCAGTTTACCCGGGACAGGGGCCAACACTGAAGCTTTCTTT,CASSLPGTGANTEAFF
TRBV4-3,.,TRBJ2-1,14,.,TGCGCCAGCAGCCATCACGGGGCCTACAATGAGCAGTTCTTC,CASSHHGAYNEQFF
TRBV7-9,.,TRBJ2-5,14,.,TGTGCCAGCAGCTCCCCGGGCGGACAAGAGACCCAGTACTTC,CASSSPGGQETQYF
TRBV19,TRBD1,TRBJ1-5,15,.,TGTGCCAGTATCCCCCGGGACAGGGGAGGACAGCCCCAGCATTTT,CASIPRDRGGQPQHF
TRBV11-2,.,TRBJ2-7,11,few,TGTGCCAGCAGCTCTGGTTACGAGCAGTACTTC,CASSSGYEQYF
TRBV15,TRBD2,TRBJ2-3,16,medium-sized,TGTGCCACCAGCAGAGATCTAGCGGGGGGAACAGATACGCAGTATTTT,CATSRDLAGGTDTQYF
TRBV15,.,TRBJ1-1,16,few,TGTGCCACCAGCAGAGACCCCTGGACAAAGAACACTGAAGCTTTCTTT,CATSRDPWTKNTEAFF
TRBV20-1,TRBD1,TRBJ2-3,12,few,TGCAGTGCCCAGGGGGTCACAGATACGCAGTATTTT,CSAQGVTDTQYF
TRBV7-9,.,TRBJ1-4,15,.,.,CASSTSTGRDEKLFF
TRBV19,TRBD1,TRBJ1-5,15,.,TGTGCCAGTAGTGCGACGGACAGGGGGAATCAGCCCCAGCATTTT,CASSATDRGNQPQHF
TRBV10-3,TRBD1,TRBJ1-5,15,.,TGTGCCATCAGTGCAGGGACAGGGGGCTTTCAGCCCCAGCATTTT,CAISAGTGGFQPQHF
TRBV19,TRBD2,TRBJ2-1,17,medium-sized,TGTGCCAGTAGCATTACTAGCGGGGGGGCATCCTACAATGAGCAGTTCTTC,CASSITSGGASYNEQFF
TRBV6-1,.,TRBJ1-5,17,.,TGTGCCAGTAGTGAAGGAAGCTGGTACGGGGCCGATCAGCCCCAGCATTTT,CASSEGSWYGADQPQHF
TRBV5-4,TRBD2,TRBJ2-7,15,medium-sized,TGTGCCAGCAGCCAGAAGAGCAGCGGGGACTACGAGCAGTACTTC,CASSQKSSGDYEQYF
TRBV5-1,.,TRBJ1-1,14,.,TGCGCCAGCAGCTTCAGCAATATGAACACTGAAGCTTTCTTT,CASSFSNMNTEAFF
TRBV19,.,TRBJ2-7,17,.,TGTGCCAGTAGTCCGCGGGGCACCCTCGGGAGCTCCTACGAGCAGTACTTC,CASSPRGTLGSSYEQYF
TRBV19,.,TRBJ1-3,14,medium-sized,TGTGCCAGTAGTATCACGTCGACTGGAAACACCATATATTTT,CASSITSTGNTIYF
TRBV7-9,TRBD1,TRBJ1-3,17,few,TGTGCCAGCAGCTTAGGCCTGGGACAGGGGTTTGGAAACACCATATATTTT,CASSLGLGQGFGNTIYF
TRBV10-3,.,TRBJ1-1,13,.,TGTGCCATCAGGGTAACAGGGAACACTGAAGCTTTCTTT,CAIRVTGNTEAFF
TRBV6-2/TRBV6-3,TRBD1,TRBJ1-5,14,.,TGTGCCAGCAGGGGGAGGACAGGGGGTCAGCCCCAGCATTTT,CASRGRTGGQPQHF
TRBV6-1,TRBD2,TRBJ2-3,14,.,TGTGCCAGCACGCGACCGGGAGGCGGAGGGACGCAGTATTTT,CASTRPGGGGTQYF
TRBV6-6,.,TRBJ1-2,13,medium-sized,TGTGCCAGCAGTGGACAGCAAACCTATGGCTACACCTTC,CASSGQQTYGYTF
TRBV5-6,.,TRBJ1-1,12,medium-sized,TGTGCCAGCAGCCCTAAATGGGGTGAGGCTTTCTTT,CASSPKWGEAFF
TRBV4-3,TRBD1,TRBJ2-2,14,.,TGCGCCAGCGCTACCGGGGACAGGGAGAGGCAGCTGTTTTTT,CASATGDRERQLFF
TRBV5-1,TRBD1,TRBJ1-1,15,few,TGCGCCAGCAGCGTGACAGGGGGCGGGAACACTGAAGCTTTCTTT,CASSVTGGGNTEAFF
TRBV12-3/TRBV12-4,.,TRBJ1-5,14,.,TGTGCCAGCAGTAGCTCAGGGCGAAATCAGCCCCAGCATTTT,CASSSSGRNQPQHF
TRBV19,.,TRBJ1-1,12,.,TGTGCCAGTGGAACTACAGGGAGTAAAGCTTTCTTT,CASGTTGSKAFF
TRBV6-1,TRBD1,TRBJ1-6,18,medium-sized,TGTGCCAGCACCCTTGGGGGATCCGGGACAGGGTATAATTCACCCCTCCACTTT,CASTLGGSGTGYNSPLHF
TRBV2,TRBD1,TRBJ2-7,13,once,TGTGCCAGCAGTGGGGACAGGGTTGTCGAGCAGTACTTC,CASSGDRVVEQYF
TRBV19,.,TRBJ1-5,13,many,TGTGCCAGTAGTATGGATAGGGGTCAGCCCCAGCATTTT,CASSMDRGQPQHF
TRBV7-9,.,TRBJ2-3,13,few,TGTGCCAGCGATGGGCGGGGCACAGATACGCAGTATTTT,CASDGRGTDTQYF
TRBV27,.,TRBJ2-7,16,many,TGTGCCAGCAGCTGGGACATTCGGGGGAGCTCCTACGAGCAGTACTTC,CASSWDIRGSSYEQYF
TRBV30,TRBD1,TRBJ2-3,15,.,TGTGCCTGGAGCCCCGGACAGGGGGACACAGATACGCAGTATTTT,CAWSPGQGDTDTQYF
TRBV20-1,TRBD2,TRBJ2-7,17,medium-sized,TGCAGTGCTAGAGGGGGGGGAGGAGGCGATCCACTCTACGAGCAGTACTTC,CSARGGGGGDPLYEQYF
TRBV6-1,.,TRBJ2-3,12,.,TGTGCCAGCAGTGTGAGCGGTGGTACGCAGTATTTT,CASSVSGGTQYF
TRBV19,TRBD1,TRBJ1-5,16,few,TGTGCCAGTAGTCCACCGGGACAGGGGGCAAGGCAGCCCCAGCATTTT,CASSPPGQGARQPQHF
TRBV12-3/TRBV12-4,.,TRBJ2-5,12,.,TGTGCCAGCAGTTTGAGACAAGAGACCCAGTACTTC,CASSLRQETQYF